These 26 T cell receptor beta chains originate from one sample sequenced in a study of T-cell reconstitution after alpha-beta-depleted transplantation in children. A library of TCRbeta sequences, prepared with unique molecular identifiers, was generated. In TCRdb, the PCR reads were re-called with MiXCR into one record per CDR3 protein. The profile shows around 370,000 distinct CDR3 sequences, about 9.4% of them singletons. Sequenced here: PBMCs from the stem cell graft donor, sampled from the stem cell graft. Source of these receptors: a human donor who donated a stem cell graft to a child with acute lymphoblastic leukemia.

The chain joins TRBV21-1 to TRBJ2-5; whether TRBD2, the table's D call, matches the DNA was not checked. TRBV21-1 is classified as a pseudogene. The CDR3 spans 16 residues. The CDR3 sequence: CASSGKTSGRMETQYF. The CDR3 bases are TGTGCCAGCAGTGGGAAGACTAGCGGGAGAATGGAGACCCAGTACTTC.

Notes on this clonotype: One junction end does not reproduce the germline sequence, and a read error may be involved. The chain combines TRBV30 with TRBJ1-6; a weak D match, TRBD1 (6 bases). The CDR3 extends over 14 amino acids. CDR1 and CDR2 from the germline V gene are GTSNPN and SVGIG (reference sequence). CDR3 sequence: CAWSFDRKNSPIHF. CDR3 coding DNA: TGTGCCTGGAGCTTCGACAGGAAAAATTCACCCATCCACTTT.

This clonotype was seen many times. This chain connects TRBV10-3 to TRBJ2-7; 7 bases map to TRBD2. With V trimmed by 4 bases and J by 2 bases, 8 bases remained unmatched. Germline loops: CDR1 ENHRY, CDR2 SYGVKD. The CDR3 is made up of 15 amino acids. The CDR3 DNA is TGTGCCATCAGTGGGGAGGGATTTACTACCTACGAGCAGTACTTC. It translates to CAISGEGFTTYEQYF.

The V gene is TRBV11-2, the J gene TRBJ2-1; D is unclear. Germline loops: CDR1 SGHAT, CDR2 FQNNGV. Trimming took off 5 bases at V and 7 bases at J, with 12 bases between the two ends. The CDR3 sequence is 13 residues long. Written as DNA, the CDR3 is TGTGCCAGCAGCCGATTCATGTCTAATGAGCAGTTCTTC. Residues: CASSRFMSNEQFF.

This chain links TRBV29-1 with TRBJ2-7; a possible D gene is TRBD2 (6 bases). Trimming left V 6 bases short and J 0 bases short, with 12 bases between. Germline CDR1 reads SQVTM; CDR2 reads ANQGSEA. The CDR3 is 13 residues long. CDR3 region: CSVEGRDSYEQYF. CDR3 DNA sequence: TGCAGCGTGGAGGGTCGGGACTCCTACGAGCAGTACTTC.

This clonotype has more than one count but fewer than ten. The CDR3: CASSRTTGELFF. The CDR3 nucleotides are TGTGCCAGCAGTAGGACCACCGGGGAGCTGTTTTTT. The rearrangement uses TRBV6-2 or TRBV6-3 and TRBJ2-2; D unresolved. CDR1 MNHEY and CDR2 SVGEGT come from the germline V gene. The CDR3 consists of 12 residues. Trimming took 5 bases from V and 4 from J, leaving 5 bases between them.

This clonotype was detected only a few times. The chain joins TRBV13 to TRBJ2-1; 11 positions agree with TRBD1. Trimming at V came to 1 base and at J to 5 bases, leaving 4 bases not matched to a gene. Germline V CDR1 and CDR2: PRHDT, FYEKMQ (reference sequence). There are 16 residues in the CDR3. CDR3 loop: CASSLALGQGDNEQFF. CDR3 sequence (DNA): TGTGCCAGCAGCTTAGCCCTGGGACAGGGGGACAATGAGCAGTTCTTC.

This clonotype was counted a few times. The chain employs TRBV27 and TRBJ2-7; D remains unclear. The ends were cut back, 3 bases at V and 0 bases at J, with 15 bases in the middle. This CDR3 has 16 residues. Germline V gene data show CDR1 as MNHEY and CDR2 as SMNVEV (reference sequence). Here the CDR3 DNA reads TGTGCCAGCAGTTTTTCCCCGTCGGGCAGCTCCTACGAGCAGTACTTC. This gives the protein CASSFSPSGSSYEQYF.

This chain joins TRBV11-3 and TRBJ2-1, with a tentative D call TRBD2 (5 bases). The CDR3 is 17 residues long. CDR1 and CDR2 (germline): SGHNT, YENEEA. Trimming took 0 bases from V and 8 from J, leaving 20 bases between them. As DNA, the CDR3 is TGTGCCAGCAGCTTAGATGGTCCGATACTAGTTTTCGATGAGCAGTTCTTC. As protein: CASSLDGPILVFDEQFF. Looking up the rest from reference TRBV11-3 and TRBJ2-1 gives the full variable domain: EAGVVQSPRYKIIEKKQPVAFWCNPISGHNTLYWYLQNLGQGPELLIRYENEEAVDDSQLPKDRFSAERLKGVDSTLKIQPAELGDSAVYLCASSLDGPILVFDEQFFGPGTRLTVL.

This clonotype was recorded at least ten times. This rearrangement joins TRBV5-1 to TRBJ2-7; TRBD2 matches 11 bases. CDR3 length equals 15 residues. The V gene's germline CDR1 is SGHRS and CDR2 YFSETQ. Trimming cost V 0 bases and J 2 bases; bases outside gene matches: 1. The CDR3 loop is CASSLVTSGTYEQYF. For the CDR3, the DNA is TGCGCCAGCAGCTTGGTGACTAGCGGGACCTACGAGCAGTACTTC.

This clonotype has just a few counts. For the CDR3, the DNA is TGCGCCAGCAGTCTTGACACCTCCGGGAGCAATCAGCCCCAGCATTTT. Translated, it gives CASSLDTSGSNQPQHF. This rearrangement joins TRBV4-1 to TRBJ1-5, with D unclear. Germline-derived CDR1 and CDR2 are MGHRA and YSYEKL. CDR3 size: 16 residues. V lost 6 bases and J 1 base, leaving 16 bases between the germline ends.

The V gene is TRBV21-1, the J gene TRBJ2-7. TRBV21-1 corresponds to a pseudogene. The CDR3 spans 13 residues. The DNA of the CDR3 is TGTGCCAGCAGCAAAGAGGCCAGAACCGAGCAGTACTTC. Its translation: CASSKEARTEQYF.

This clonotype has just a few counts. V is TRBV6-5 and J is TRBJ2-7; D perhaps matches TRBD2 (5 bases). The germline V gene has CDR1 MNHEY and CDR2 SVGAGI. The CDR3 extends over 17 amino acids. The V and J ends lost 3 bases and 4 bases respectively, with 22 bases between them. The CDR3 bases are TGTGCCAGCAGTTATTCCGCTTCGAGACTACGACCATACGAGCAGTACTTC. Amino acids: CASSYSASRLRPYEQYF.

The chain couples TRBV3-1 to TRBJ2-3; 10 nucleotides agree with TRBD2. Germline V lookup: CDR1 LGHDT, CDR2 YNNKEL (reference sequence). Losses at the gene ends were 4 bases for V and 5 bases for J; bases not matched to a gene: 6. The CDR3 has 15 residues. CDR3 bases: TGTGCCAGCAGCCTGCTAGCGGGAGCTCAAGATACGCAGTATTTT. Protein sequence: CASSLLAGAQDTQYF.

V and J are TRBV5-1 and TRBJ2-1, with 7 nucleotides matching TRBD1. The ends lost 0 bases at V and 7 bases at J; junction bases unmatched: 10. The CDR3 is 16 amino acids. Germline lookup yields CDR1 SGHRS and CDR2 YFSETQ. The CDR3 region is CASSLADRVEKNEQFF. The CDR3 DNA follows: TGCGCCAGCAGCTTGGCTGACAGGGTCGAGAAGAATGAGCAGTTCTTC.

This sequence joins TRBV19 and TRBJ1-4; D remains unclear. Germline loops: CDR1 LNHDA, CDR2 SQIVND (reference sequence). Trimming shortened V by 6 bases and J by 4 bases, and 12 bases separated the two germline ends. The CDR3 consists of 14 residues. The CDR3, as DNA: TGTGCCAGTAGCCCGGGTACCGTTAATGAAAAACTGTTTTTT. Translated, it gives CASSPGTVNEKLFF.

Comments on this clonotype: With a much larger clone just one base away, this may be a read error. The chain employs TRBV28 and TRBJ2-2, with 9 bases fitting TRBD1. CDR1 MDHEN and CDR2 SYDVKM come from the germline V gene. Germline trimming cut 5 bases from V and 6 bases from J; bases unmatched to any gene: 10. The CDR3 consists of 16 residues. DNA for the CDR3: TGTGCCAGCAGTCTTCCGGGACAGGGTAACCCCGGGGAGCTGTTTTTT. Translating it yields CASSLPGQGNPGELFF.

The CDR3 region is CASSLTSVYNEQFF. In DNA, the CDR3 is TGTGCCAGCAGTCTTACTAGCGTATACAATGAGCAGTTCTTC. The chain combines TRBV28 with TRBJ2-1; 7 bases line up with TRBD2. CDR1 MDHEN and CDR2 SYDVKM come from the germline V gene. Germline trimming cut 5 bases from V and 4 bases from J; bases unmatched to any gene: 5. The CDR3 totals 14 residues.

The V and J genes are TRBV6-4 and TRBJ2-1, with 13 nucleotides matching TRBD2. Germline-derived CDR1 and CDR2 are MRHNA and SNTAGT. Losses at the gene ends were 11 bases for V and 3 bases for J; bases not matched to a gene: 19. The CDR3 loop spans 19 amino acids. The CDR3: CAFSLPGLAGPKVYNEQFF. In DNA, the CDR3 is TGTGCCTTCAGTTTACCGGGACTAGCGGGACCGAAAGTCTACAATGAGCAGTTCTTC.

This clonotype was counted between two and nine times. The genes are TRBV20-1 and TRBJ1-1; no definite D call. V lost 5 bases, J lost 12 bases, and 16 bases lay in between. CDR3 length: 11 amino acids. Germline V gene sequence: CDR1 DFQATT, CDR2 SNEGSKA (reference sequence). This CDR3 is CSAGRDSVTFF. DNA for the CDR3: TGCAGTGCTGGAAGGGATTCTGTTACTTTCTTT.

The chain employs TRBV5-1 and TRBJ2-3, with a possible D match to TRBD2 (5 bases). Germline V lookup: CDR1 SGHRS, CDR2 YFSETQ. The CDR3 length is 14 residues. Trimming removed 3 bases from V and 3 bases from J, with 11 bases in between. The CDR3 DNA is TGCGCCAGCAGCTGGACGGACTCGACAGATACGCAGTATTTT. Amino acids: CASSWTDSTDTQYF.

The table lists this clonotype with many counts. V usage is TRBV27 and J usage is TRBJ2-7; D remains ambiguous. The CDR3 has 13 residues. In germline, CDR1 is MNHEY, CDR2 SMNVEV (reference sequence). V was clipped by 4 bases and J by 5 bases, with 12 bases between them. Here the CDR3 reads CASSSGPQHEQYF. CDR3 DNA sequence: TGTGCCAGCAGTTCCGGGCCCCAGCACGAGCAGTACTTC.

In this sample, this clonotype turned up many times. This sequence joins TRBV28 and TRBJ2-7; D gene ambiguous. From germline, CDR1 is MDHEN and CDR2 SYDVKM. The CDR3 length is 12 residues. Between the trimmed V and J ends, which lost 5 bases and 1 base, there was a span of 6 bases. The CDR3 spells CASSDGSYEQYF. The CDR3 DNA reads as TGTGCCAGCAGTGATGGTTCCTACGAGCAGTACTTC.

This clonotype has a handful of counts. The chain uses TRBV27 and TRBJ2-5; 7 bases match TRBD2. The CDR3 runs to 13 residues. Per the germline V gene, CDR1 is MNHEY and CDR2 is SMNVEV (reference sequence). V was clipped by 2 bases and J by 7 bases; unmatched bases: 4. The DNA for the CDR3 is TGTGCCAGCAGTTTAGGGAGGGCTGCGACCCAGTACTTC. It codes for CASSLGRAATQYF.

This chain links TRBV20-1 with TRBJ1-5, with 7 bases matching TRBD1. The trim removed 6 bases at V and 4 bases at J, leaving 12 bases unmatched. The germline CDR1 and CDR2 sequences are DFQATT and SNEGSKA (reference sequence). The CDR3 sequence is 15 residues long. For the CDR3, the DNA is TGCAGTGCCCTTATACGACAGGGCTTTAATCAGCCCCAGCATTTT. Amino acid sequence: CSALIRQGFNQPQHF.

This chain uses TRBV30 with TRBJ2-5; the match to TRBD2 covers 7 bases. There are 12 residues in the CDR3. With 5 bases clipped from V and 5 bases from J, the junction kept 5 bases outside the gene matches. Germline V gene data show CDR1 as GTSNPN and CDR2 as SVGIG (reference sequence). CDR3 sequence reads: CAWGRAGETQYF. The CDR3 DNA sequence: TGTGCCTGGGGGAGGGCAGGCGAGACCCAGTACTTC.